This T cell receptor beta chain was identified during a study of OX40 agonist ivuxolimab in advanced cancers. The germline V gene encodes CDR1 LGHNA and CDR2 YNFKEQ. Deletions cut 5 bases from V and 3 bases from J, with 16 bases between. This CDR3 spans 15 amino acids. Method: immunoSEQ multiplex PCR; TCRdb's copy keeps in-frame clones and lacks some. The table lists under 75,000 clones, roughly 84% of them singletons. The chain couples TRBV4-2 to TRBJ1-1; D may be TRBD1 (5 bases). The starting material was CD4+ or CD8+ T cells sorted from blood, obtained in a trial of the OX40 agonist ivuxolimab. The TCR originated in an adult with an advanced solid tumor such as melanoma, head and neck, liver or kidney cancer. CDR3 bases: TGTGCCAGCAGCTTGGGGAGGGAAGGGGACACTGAAGCTTTCTTT. It encodes CASSLGREGDTEAFF.